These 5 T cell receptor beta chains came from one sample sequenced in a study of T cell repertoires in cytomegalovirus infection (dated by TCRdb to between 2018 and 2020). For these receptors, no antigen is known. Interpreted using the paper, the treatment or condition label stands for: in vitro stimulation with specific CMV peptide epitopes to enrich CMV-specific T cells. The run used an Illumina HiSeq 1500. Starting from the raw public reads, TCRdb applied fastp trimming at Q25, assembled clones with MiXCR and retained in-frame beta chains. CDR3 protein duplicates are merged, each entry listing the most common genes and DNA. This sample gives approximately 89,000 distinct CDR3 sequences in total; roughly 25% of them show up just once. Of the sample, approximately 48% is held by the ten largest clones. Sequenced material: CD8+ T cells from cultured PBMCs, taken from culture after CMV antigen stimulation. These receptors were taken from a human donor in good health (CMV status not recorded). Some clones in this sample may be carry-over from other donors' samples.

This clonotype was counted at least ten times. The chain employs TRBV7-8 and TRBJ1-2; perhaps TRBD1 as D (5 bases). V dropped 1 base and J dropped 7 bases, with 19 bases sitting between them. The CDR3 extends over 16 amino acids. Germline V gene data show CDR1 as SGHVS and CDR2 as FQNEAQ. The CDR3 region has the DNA TGTGCCAGCAGCTTAGATATCAGGAAGGGGCTAGTTGGCTACACCTTC. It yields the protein CASSLDIRKGLVGYTF.

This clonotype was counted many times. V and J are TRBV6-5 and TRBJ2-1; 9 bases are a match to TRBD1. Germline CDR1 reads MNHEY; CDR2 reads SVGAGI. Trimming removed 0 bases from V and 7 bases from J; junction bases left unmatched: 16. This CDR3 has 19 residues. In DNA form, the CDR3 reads TGTGCCAGCAGTTACTCACAACCCTCGGGGACAGGGTATAGGAATGAGCAGTTCTTC. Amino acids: CASSYSQPSGTGYRNEQFF.

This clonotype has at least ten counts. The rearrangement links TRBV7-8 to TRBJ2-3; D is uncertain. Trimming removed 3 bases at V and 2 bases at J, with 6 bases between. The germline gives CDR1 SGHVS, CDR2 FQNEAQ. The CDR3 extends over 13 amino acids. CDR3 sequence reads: CASSFLYTDTQYF. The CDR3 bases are TGTGCCAGCAGCTTTCTCTACACAGATACGCAGTATTTT.

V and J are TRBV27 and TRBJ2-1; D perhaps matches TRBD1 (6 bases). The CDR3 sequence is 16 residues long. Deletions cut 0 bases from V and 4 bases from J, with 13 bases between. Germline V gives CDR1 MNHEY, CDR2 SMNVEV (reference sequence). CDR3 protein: CASSLSGPRGYNEQFF. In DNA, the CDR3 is TGTGCCAGCAGTTTATCAGGGCCCAGGGGTTACAATGAGCAGTTCTTC.

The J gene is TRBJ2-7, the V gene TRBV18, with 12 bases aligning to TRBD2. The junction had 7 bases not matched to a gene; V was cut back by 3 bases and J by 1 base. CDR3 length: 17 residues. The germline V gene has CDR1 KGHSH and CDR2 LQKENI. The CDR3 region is CASSPTSGGTTSYEQYF. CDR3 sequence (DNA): TGTGCCAGCTCACCTACTAGCGGGGGGACTACATCCTACGAGCAGTACTTC. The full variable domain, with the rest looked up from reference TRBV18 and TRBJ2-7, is NAGVMQNPRHLVRRRGQEARLRCSPMKGHSHVYWYRQLPEEGLKFMVYLQKENIIDESGMPKERFSAEFPKEGPSILRIQQVVRGDSAAYFCASSPTSGGTTSYEQYFGPGTRLTVT.